This T cell receptor beta chain is from a study of Ad26.COV2.S vaccination and SARS-CoV-2 variants. Treatment specified: roughly 19 received Ad26.COV2.S at low or high dose, single or two shots; 5 received placebo; per-sample allocation not given. It was on day 63 after the first vaccine or placebo injection that samples were taken. Built on an Ad26 vector, the vaccine expressed Wuhan-strain SARS-CoV-2 spike. Trimming removed 3 bases at V and 1 base at J, with 4 bases between. This CDR3 has 12 residues. Germline-derived CDR1 and CDR2 are KGHSH and LQKENI. TCRdb's copy holds only in-frame clones and misses some; the assay was immunoSEQ multiplex PCR. This repertoire shows around 340,000 clones, around 89% found once; its top ten account for roughly 5%.

This receptor was obtained from a person aged 18-60 years who received the Ad26.COV2.S COVID-19 vaccine or a placebo. The V gene is TRBV18, the J gene TRBJ2-7; D unclear. Sample: peripheral blood, taken in a trial of Ad26.COV2.S vaccine versus placebo. The CDR3 DNA sequence: TGTGCCAGCTCACCCACTTCCTACGAGCAGTACTTC. Translated: CASSPTSYEQYF.